Given below is one TCR beta chain in context. The antigen is unknown. Assay: immunoSEQ multiplex PCR; the TCRdb copy retains only in-frame clones and omits some. The data contain approximately 30,000 clones, approximately 89% of them singletons. The CDR3 is made up of 16 amino acids. Per the germline V gene, CDR1 is SGHRS and CDR2 is YFSETQ. This sample was included in a study of chemoradiotherapy in HPV16-positive cancers. Study-level results: Candidate HPV-specific clones and E7-related TCR motifs grew in tumor during treatment.

The receptor was isolated from a human donor with HPV-associated anogenital cancer. The J gene is TRBJ2-5, the V gene TRBV5-1; TRBD2 agrees at 10 bases. The DNA end lines up better with TRBJ2-7; the J call may be wrong. The sequences come from blood, collected from a patient who underwent chemoradiotherapy. The CDR3 DNA reads TGCGCCAGCAGCGTAAATCTAGCGGGAGTCGGGTACGAGCAGTACTTC. As protein: CASSVNLAGVGYEQYF.